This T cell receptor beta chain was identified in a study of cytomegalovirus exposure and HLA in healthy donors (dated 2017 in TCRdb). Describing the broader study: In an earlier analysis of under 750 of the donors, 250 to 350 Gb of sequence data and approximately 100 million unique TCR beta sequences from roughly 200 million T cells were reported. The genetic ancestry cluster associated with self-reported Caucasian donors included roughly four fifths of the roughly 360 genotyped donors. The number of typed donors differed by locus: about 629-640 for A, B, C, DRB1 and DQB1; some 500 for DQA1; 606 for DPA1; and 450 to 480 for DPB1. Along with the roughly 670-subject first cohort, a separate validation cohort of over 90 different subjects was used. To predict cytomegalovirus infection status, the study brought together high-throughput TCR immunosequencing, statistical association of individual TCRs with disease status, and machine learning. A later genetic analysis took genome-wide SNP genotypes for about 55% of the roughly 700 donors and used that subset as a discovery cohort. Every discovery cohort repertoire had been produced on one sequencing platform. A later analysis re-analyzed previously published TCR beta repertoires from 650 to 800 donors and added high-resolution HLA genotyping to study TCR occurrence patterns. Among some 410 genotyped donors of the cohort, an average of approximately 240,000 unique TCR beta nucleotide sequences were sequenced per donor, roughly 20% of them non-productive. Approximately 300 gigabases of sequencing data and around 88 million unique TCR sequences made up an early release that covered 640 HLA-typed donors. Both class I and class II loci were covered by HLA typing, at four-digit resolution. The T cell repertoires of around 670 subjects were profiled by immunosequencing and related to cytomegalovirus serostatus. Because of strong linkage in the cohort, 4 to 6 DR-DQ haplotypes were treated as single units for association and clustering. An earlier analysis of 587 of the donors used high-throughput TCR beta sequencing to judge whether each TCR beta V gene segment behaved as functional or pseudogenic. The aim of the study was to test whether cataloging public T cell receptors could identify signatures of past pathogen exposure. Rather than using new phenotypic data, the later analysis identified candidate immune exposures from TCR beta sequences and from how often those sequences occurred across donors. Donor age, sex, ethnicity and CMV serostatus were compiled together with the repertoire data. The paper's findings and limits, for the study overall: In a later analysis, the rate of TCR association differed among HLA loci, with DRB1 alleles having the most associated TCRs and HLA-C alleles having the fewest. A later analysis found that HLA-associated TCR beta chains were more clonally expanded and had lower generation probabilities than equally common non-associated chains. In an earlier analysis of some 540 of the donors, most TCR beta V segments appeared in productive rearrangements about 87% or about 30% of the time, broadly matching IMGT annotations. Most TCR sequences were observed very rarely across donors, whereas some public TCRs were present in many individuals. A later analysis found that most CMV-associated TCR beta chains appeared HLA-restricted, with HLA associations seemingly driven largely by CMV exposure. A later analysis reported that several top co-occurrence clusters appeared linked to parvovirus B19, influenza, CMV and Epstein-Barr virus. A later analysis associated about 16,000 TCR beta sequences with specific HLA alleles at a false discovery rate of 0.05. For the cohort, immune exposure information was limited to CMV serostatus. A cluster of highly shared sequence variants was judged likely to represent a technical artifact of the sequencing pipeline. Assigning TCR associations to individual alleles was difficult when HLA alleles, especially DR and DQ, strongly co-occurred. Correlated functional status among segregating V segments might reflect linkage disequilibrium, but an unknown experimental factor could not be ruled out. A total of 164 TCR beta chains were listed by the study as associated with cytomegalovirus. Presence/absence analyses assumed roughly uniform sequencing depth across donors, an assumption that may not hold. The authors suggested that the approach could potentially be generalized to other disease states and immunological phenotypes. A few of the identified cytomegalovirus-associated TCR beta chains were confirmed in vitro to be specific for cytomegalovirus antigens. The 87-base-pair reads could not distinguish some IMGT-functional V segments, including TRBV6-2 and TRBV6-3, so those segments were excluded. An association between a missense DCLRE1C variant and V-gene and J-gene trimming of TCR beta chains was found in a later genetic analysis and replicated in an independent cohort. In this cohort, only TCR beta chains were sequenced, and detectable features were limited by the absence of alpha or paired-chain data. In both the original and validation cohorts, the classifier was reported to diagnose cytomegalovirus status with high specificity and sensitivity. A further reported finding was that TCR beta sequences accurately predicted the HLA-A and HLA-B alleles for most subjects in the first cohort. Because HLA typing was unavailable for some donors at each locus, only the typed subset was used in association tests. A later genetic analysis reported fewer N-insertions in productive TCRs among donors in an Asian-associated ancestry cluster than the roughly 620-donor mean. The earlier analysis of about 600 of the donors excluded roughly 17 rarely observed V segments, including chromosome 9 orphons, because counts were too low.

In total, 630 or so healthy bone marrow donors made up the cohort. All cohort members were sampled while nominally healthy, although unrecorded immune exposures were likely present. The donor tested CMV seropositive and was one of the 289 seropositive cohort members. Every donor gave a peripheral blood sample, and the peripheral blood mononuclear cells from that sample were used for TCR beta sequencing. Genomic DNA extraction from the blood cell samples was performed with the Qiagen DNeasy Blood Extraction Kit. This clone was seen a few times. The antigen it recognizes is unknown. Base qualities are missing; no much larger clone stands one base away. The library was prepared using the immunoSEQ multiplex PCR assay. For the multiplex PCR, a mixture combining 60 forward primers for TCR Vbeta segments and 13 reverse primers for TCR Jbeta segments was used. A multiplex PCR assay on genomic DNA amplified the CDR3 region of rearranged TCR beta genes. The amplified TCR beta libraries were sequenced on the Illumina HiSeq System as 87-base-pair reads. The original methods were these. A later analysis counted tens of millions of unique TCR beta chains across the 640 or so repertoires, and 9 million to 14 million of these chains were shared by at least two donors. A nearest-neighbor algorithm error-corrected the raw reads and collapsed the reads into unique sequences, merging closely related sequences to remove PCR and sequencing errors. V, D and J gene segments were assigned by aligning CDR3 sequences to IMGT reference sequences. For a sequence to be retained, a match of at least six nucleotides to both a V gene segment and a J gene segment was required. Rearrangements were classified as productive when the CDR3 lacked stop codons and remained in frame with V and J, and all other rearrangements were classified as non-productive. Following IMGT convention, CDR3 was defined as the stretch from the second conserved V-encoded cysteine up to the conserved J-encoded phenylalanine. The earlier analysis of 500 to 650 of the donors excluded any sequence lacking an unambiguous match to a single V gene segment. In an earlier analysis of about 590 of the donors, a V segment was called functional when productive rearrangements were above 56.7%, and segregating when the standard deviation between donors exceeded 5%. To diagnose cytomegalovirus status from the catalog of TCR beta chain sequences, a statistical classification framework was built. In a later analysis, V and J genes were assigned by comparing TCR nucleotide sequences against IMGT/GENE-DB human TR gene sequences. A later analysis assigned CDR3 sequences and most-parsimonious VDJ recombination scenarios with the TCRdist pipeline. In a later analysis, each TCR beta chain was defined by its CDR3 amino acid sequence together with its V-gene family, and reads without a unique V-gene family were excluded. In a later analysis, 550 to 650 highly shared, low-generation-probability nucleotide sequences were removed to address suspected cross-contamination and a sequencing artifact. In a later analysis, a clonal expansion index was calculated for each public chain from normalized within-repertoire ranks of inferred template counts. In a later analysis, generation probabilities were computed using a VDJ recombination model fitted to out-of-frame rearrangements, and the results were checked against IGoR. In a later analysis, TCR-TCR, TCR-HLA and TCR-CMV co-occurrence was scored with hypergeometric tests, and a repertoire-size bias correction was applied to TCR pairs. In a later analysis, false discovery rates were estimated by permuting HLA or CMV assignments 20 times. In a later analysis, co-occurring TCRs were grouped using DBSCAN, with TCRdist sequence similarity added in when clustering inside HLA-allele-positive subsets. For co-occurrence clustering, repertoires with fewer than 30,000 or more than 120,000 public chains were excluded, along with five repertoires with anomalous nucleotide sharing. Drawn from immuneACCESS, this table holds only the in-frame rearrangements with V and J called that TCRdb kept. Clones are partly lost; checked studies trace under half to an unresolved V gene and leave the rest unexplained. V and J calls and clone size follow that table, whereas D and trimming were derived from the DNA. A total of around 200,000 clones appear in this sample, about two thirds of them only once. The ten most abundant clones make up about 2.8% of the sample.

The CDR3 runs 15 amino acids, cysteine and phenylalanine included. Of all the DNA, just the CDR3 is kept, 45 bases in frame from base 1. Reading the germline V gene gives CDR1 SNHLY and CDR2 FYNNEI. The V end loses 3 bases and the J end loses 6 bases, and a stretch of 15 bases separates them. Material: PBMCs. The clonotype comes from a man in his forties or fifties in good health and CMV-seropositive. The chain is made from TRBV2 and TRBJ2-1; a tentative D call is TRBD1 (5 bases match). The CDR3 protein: CASSDRQGIGNEQFF. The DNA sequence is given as TGTGCCAGCAGTGATCGGCAGGGAATTGGCAATGAGCAGTTCTTC.